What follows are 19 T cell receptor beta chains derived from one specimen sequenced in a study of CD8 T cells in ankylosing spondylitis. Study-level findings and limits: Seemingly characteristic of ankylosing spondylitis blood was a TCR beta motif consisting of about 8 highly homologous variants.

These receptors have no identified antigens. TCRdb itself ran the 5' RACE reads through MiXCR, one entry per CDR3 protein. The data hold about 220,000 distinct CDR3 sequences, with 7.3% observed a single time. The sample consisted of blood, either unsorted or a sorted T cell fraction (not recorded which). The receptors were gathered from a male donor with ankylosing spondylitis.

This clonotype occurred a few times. CDR3 region: CASSLPGTSGGLSSTDTQYF. The CDR3 DNA is TGTGCCAGCAGTTTACCCGGGACTAGCGGGGGTTTATCTAGCACAGATACGCAGTATTTT. This rearrangement joins TRBV28 to TRBJ2-3; 14 bases match TRBD2. The length of the CDR3 is 20 residues. Germline CDR1 is MDHEN and CDR2 is SYDVKM. V was clipped by 2 bases and J by 0 bases; unmatched bases: 10.

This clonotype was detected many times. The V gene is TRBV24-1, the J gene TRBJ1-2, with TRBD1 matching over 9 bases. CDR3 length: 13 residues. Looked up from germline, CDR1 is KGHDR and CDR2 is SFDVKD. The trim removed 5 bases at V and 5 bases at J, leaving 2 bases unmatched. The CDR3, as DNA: TGTGCCACCAGTGGCGGGACAGGGTATGGCTACACCTTC. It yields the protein CATSGGTGYGYTF.

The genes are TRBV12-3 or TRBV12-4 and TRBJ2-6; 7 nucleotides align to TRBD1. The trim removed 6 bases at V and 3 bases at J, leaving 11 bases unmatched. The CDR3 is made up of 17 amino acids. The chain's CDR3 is CASRDGTAKFGANVLTF. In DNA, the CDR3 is TGTGCCAGCAGGGATGGGACAGCTAAGTTTGGGGCCAACGTCCTGACTTTC.

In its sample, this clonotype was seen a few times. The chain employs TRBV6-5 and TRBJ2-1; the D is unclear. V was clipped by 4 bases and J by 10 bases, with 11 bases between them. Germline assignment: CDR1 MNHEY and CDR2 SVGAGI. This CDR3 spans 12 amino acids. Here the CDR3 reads CASSSPTGEQFF. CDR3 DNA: TGTGCCAGCAGTTCACCGACCGGGGAGCAGTTCTTC.

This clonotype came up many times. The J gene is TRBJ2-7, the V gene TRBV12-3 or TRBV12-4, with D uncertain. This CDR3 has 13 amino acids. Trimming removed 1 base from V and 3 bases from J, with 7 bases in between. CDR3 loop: CASSLGELYEQYF. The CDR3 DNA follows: TGTGCCAGCAGTTTAGGAGAGCTCTACGAGCAGTACTTC.

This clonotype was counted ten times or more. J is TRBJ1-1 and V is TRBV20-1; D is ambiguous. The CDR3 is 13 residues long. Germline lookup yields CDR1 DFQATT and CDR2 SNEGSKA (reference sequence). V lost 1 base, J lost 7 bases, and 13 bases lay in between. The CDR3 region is CSARGYLGNEAFF. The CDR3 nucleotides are TGCAGTGCTAGAGGGTATTTGGGAAATGAAGCTTTCTTT.

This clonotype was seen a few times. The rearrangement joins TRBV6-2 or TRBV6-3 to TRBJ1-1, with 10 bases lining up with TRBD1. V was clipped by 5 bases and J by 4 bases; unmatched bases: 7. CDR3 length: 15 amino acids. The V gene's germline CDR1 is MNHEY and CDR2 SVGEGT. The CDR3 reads CASSHGTGVGTEAFF. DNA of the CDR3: TGTGCCAGCAGTCACGGGACAGGGGTAGGCACTGAAGCTTTCTTT.

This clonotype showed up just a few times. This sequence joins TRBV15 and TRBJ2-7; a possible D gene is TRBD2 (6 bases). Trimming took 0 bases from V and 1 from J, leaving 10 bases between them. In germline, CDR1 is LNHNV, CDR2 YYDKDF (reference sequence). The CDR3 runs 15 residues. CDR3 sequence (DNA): TGTGCCACCAGCAGAGATCTGCGGGATTCCTACGAGCAGTACTTC. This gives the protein CATSRDLRDSYEQYF.

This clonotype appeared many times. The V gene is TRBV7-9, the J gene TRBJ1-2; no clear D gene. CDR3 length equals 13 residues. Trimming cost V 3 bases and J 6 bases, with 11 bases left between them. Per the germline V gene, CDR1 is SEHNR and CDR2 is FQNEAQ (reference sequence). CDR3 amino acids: CASSFPGINGYTF. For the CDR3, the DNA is TGTGCCAGCAGCTTCCCAGGCATTAATGGCTACACCTTC.

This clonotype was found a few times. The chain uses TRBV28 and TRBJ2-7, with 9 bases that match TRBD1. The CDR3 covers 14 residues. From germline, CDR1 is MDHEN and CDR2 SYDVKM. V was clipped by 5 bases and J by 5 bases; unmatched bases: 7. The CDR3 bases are TGTGCCAGCAGTAGGACAGGGGAAGGGGACGAGCAGTACTTC. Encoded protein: CASSRTGEGDEQYF.

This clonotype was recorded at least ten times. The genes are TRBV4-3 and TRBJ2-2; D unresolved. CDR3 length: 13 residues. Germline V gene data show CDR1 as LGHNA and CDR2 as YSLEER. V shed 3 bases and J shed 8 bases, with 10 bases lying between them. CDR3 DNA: TGCGCCAGCAGCCAGATGCCCGTGGGGGAGCTGTTTTTT. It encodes CASSQMPVGELFF.

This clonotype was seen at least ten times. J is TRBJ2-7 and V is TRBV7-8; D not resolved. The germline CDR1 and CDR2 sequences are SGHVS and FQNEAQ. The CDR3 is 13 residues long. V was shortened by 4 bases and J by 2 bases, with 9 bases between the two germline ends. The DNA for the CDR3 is TGTGCCAGCAGCTCCAGATATACCTACGAGCAGTACTTC. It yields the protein CASSSRYTYEQYF.

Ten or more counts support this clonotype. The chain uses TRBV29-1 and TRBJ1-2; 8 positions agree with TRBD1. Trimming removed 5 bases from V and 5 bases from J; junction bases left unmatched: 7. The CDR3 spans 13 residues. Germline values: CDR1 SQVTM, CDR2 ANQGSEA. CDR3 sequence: CSVRAGGFYGYTF. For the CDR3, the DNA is TGCAGCGTTCGGGCAGGGGGCTTTTATGGCTACACCTTC.

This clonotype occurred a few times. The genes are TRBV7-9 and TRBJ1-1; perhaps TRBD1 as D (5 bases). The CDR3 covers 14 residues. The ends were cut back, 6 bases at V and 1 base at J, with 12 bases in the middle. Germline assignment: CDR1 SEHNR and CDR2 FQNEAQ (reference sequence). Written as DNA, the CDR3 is TGTGCCAGCAGGCAGGGAGATGGGAACACTGAAGCTTTCTTT. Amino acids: CASRQGDGNTEAFF.

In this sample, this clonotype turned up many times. The chain's CDR3 is CASSLAKNIQYF. The CDR3 DNA is TGTGCCAGCAGCTTGGCGAAAAACATTCAGTACTTC. The chain combines TRBV7-9 with TRBJ2-4; D remains ambiguous. CDR3 length: 12 amino acids. The V and J ends lost 3 bases and 4 bases respectively, with 4 bases between them. Per the germline V gene, CDR1 is SEHNR and CDR2 is FQNEAQ (reference sequence).

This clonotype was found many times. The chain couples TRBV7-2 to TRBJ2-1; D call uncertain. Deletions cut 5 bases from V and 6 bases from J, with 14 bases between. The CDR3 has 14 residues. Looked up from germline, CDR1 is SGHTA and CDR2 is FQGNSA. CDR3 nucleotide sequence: TGTGCCAGCAGCCTATGGAGAGGCCGCAATGAGCAGTTCTTC. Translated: CASSLWRGRNEQFF. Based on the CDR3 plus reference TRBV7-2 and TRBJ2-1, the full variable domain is GAGVSQSPSNKVTEKGKDVELRCDPISGHTALYWYRQSLGQGLEFLIYFQGNSAPDKSGLPSDRFSAERTGGSVSTLTIQRTQQEDSAVYLCASSLWRGRNEQFFGPGTRLTVL.

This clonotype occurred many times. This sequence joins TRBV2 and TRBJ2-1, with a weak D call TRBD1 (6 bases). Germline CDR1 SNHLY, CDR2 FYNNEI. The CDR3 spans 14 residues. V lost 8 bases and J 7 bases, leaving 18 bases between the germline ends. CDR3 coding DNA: TGTGCCAGCCCTAGCTCACAGGGCGGGAATGAGCAGTTCTTC. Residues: CASPSSQGGNEQFF. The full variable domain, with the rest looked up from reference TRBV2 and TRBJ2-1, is EPEVTQTPSHQVTQMGQEVILRCVPISNHLYFYWYRQILGQKVEFLVSFYNNEISEKSEIFDDQFSVERPDGSNFTLKIRSTKLEDSAMYFCASPSSQGGNEQFFGPGTRLTVL.

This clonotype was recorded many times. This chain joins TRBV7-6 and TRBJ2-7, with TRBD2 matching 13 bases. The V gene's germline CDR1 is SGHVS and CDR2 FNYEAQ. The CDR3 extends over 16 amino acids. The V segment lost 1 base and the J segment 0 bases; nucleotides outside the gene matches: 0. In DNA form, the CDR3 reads TGTGCCAGCAGCTTAGGGACTAGCGGGAGCTCCTACGAGCAGTACTTC. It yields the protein CASSLGTSGSSYEQYF.

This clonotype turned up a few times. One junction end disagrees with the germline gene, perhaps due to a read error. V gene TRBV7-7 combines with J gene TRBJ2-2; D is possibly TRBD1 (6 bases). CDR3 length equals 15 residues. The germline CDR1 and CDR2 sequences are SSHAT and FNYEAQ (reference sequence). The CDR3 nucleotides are TGTGCTAGCAGCACGGACAGAGGTCTGTCCGGGGAGCTGTTTTTT. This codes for CASSTDRGLSGELFF.